A selection of T cell receptor beta chains follows, all from one sample in a study of CD8 T cells in Susac syndrome. TCRdb reprocessed the immunoSEQ multiplex PCR reads with MiXCR, giving one entry per CDR3 protein. In the table there are 130,000 or so distinct CDR3 sequences, just over 95% of which are singletons. The sequencing input was CD4+ T cells from PBMCs. These receptors all stem from a human donor with Susac syndrome. The CDR3 runs from the conserved cysteine through the conserved F or W. Each record gives: D gene, clone size, V gene, J gene, CDR3 protein, CDR3 DNA. The D gene is left open where the match is weak. Some rows have no size entry. The others give once, few or many, or a class for an expanded clone.

D gene: NA; clone size: NA; V gene: TRBV24-1; J gene: TRBJ2-6; CDR3 protein: CATSDPGGETSGANVLTF; CDR3 DNA: TGTGCCACCAGTGATCCCGGGGGAGAGACCTCTGGGGCCAACGTCCTGACTTTC
D gene: NA; clone size: NA; V gene: TRBV29-1; J gene: TRBJ1-2; CDR3 protein: CSVRVANYGYTF; CDR3 DNA: TGCAGCGTTCGGGTAGCTAACTATGGCTACACCTTC
D gene: NA; clone size: NA; V gene: TRBV10-3; J gene: TRBJ2-2; CDR3 protein: CAISESSGELFF; CDR3 DNA: TGTGCCATCAGTGAGTCCTCCGGGGAGCTGTTTTTT
D gene: NA; clone size: NA; V gene: TRBV15; J gene: TRBJ1-5; CDR3 protein: CATSRDFTGEQPQHF; CDR3 DNA: TGTGCCACCAGCAGAGATTTTACGGGGGAGCAGCCCCAGCATTTT
D gene: NA; clone size: NA; V gene: TRBV5-1; J gene: TRBJ2-1; CDR3 protein: CASSLAANEQFF; CDR3 DNA: TGCGCCAGCAGCTTGGCCGCCAATGAGCAGTTCTTC
D gene: NA; clone size: NA; V gene: TRBV20-1; J gene: TRBJ2-1; CDR3 protein: CSARLQTTRGPTYNEQFF; CDR3 DNA: TGCAGTGCTAGGCTCCAGACGACTCGCGGGCCAACCTACAATGAGCAGTTCTTC
D gene: TRBD1; clone size: once; V gene: TRBV19; J gene: TRBJ1-1; CDR3 protein: CASTPGTGATEAFF; CDR3 DNA: TGTGCCAGTACCCCCGGGACAGGGGCCACTGAAGCTTTCTTT
D gene: NA; clone size: NA; V gene: TRBV29-1; J gene: TRBJ1-1; CDR3 protein: CSADRAGQNTEAFF; CDR3 DNA: TGCAGCGCCGACCGGGCAGGGCAGAACACTGAAGCTTTCTTT
D gene: NA; clone size: NA; V gene: TRBV30; J gene: TRBJ2-1; CDR3 protein: CAWSVSRVDEQFF; CDR3 DNA: TGTGCCTGGAGTGTATCTCGGGTCGATGAGCAGTTCTTC
D gene: NA; clone size: NA; V gene: TRBV30; J gene: TRBJ2-1; CDR3 protein: CAWSRYNEQFF; CDR3 DNA: TGTGCCTGGAGTCGCTACAATGAGCAGTTCTTC
D gene: TRBD2; clone size: NA; V gene: TRBV7-3; J gene: TRBJ2-3; CDR3 protein: CASSPGLARTDTQYF; CDR3 DNA: TGTGCCAGCAGCCCCGGACTAGCCCGCACAGATACGCAGTATTTT
D gene: TRBD2; clone size: few; V gene: TRBV28; J gene: TRBJ2-5; CDR3 protein: CASSLQRGRETQYF; CDR3 DNA: TGTGCCAGCAGTCTGCAGCGGGGCAGGGAGACCCAGTACTTC
D gene: NA; clone size: NA; V gene: TRBV19; J gene: TRBJ1-2; CDR3 protein: CASSRTDYGYTF; CDR3 DNA: TGTGCCAGTAGTCGGACAGACTATGGCTACACCTTC
D gene: TRBD1; clone size: NA; V gene: TRBV6-1; J gene: TRBJ1-2; CDR3 protein: CASFDRDGVGNYGYTF; CDR3 DNA: TGTGCCAGTTTCGACAGGGATGGGGTCGGGAACTATGGCTACACCTTC
D gene: NA; clone size: NA; V gene: TRBV30; J gene: TRBJ1-3; CDR3 protein: CAWSAAPQGAIYF; CDR3 DNA: TGTGCCTGGAGTGCCGCCCCGCAGGGTGCCATATATTTT
D gene: TRBD2; clone size: once; V gene: TRBV3-1; J gene: TRBJ2-1; CDR3 protein: CASSQEWEAGAGEQFF; CDR3 DNA: TGTGCCAGCAGCCAAGAATGGGAAGCGGGAGCAGGTGAGCAGTTCTTC
D gene: NA; clone size: once; V gene: TRBV20-1; J gene: TRBJ2-7; CDR3 protein: CSARDLRPETYEQYF; CDR3 DNA: TGCAGTGCTAGAGATCTCCGCCCAGAAACCTACGAGCAGTACTTC
D gene: NA; clone size: NA; V gene: TRBV11-2; J gene: TRBJ2-3; CDR3 protein: CASSPDGTDTQYF; CDR3 DNA: TGTGCCAGCAGCCCGGATGGCACAGATACGCAGTATTTT